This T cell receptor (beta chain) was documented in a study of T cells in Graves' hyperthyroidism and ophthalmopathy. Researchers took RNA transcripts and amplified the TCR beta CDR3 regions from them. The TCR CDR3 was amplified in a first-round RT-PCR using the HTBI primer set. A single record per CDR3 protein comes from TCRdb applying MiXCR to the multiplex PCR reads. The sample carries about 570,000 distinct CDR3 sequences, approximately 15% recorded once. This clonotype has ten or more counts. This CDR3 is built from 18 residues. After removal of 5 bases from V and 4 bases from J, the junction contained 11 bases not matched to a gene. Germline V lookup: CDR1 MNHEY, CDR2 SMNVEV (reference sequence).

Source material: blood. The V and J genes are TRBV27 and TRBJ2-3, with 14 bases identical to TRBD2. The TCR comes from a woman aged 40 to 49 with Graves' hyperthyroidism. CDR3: CASSQGLAGELDPDTQYF. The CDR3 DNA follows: TGTGCCAGCAGTCAGGGACTAGCGGGAGAGCTGGATCCAGATACGCAGTATTTT.